The present T cell receptor (beta chain) was sequenced within a study of T-cell reconstitution after alpha-beta-depleted transplantation in children. Preparing the TCRbeta library involved the use of unique molecular identifiers. TCRdb re-analysed the PCR reads in MiXCR, keeping a single row per CDR3 protein. The sample lists around 200,000 distinct CDR3 sequences, about 6.8% occurring once. From germline, CDR1 is SEHNR and CDR2 FQNEAQ (reference sequence). CDR3 size: 10 residues. This clonotype was seen more than once but under ten times. This chain uses TRBV7-9 with TRBJ2-3; unclear D gene. The clonotype was recovered from a human donor who donated a stem cell graft to a child with Wiskott-Aldrich syndrome. The sample was PBMCs from the stem cell graft donor, taken from the stem cell graft. The CDR3 loop reads CAVVGDTQYF. The CDR3 bases are TGTGCGGTAGTGGGAGATACGCAGTATTTT.